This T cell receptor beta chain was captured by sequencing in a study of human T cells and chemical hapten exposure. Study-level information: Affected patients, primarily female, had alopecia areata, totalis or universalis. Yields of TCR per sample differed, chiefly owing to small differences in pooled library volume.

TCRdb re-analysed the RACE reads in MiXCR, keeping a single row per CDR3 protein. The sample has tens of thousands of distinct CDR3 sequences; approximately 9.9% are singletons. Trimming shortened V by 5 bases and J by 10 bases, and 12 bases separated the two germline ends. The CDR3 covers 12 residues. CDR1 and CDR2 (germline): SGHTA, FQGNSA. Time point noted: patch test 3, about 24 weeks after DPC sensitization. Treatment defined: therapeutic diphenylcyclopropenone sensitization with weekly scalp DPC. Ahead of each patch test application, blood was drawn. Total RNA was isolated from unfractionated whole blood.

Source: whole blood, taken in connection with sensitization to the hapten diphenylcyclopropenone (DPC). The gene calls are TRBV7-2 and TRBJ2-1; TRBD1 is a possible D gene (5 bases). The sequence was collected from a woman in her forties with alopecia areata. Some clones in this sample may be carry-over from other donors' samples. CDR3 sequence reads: CASSRLRGEQFF. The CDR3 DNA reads TGTGCCAGCAGCCGCTTAAGGGGAGAGCAGTTCTTC.